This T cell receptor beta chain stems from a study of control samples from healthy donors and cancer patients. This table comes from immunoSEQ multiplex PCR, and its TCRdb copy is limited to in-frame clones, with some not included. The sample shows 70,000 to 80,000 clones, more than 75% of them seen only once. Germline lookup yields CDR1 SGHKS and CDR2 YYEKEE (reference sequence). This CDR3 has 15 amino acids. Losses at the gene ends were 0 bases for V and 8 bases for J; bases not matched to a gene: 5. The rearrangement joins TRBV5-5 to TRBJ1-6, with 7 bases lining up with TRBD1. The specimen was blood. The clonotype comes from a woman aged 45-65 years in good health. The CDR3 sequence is CASSLVTGAYSPLHF. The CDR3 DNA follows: TGTGCCAGCAGCTTGGTTACAGGGGCTTATTCACCCCTCCACTTT.